The 23 T cell receptor beta chains given below trace back to one sample, sequenced in a study of shared clonotypes between healthy human individuals. Libraries were prepared by immunoSEQ multiplex PCR; TCRdb keeps only in-frame clonotypes and omits some of them. The sample shows about 1.1 million clones, about 80% of them seen only once. The sequenced sample consisted of memory CD4+ T cells from PBMCs. Noted subset: CD45RA-negative fraction. All receptors derive from a man aged 18 to 29 in good health. Some clones in this sample may be carry-over from other donors' samples.

The chain has TRBV5-4 and TRBJ2-5, with D perhaps TRBD1 (6 bases). The germline gives CDR1 SGHNT, CDR2 YYREEE (reference sequence). This CDR3 has 15 residues. V shed 4 bases and J shed 1 base, with 14 bases lying between them. The CDR3 sequence is CASSHPTGPQETQYF. The CDR3 DNA follows: TGTGCCAGCAGCCACCCTACAGGGCCCCAAGAGACCCAGTACTTC. Complete variable domain (other parts from reference TRBV5-4 and TRBJ2-5): ETGVTQSPTHLIKTRGQQVTLRCSSQSGHNTVSWYQQALGQGPQFIFQYYREEENGRGNFPPRFSGLQFPNYSSELNVNALELDDSALYLCASSHPTGPQETQYFGPGTRLLVL.

The V call is TRBV7-6, the J call TRBJ2-7; 11 nucleotides line up with TRBD2. Germline V gene sequence: CDR1 SGHVS, CDR2 FNYEAQ. The V gene end was trimmed by 1 base and the J gene end by 3 bases; junction bases not matched to a gene: 11. The CDR3 spans 18 residues. This CDR3 reads CASSLDHSSGRTYYEQYF. In DNA, the CDR3 is TGTGCCAGCAGCTTAGATCACTCTAGCGGGAGGACATACTACGAGCAGTACTTC. Drawing the rest from reference TRBV7-6 and TRBJ2-7, the complete variable domain is GAGVSQSPRYKVTKRGQDVALRCDPISGHVSLYWYRQALGQGPEFLTYFNYEAQQDKSGLPNDRFSAERPEGSISTLTIQRTEQRDSAMYRCASSLDHSSGRTYYEQYFGPGTRLTVT.

Concerning this clone itself: Germline and junction disagree at one end, which may indicate a read error. V usage is TRBV7-6 and J usage is TRBJ1-1; 10 nucleotides match TRBD1. Germline assignment: CDR1 SGHVS and CDR2 FNYEAQ. The CDR3 consists of 15 residues. Written as DNA, the CDR3 is TGTGCCAGCAGTTTAGGGACAGGGGTGAACACTGAAGCTTTCTTT. This gives the protein CASSLGTGVNTEAFF.

The chain carries TRBV7-6 and TRBJ2-1, with TRBD2 as a possible D gene (6 bases). Looked up from germline, CDR1 is SGHVS and CDR2 is FNYEAQ. This CDR3 has 12 residues. The V gene lost 8 bases and the J gene lost 9 bases, with 14 bases spanning the gap. CDR3 loop: CASQGTSPEQFF. The CDR3 DNA follows: TGTGCCAGCCAGGGAACTAGCCCTGAGCAGTTCTTC.

For this clone: The junction differs from germline at one of its ends, possibly a read error. This chain uses TRBV20-1 with TRBJ2-1; 8 positions agree with TRBD1. Germline assignment: CDR1 DFQATT and CDR2 SNEGSKA (reference sequence). This CDR3 contains 11 residues. The CDR3 bases are TGCAGTGCTAGGGGGATGACAGGGGAGGTCTTC. Translating gives CSARGMTGEVF.

The rearrangement links TRBV6-6 to TRBJ2-3; possible D gene TRBD2, 6 bases. CDR1 is MNHNY and CDR2 is SVGAGI in the germline V gene (reference sequence). The CDR3 spans 15 residues. V lost 7 bases to trimming and J lost 2 bases, with 16 bases between them. CDR3 coding DNA: TGTGCCAGCAAGAACGTGGAGGGGCCCACAGATACGCAGTATTTT. It specifies CASKNVEGPTDTQYF.

This clone was seen just once. Germline and junction disagree at one end, which may indicate a read error. V gene TRBV5-4 combines with J gene TRBJ1-4; 7 positions match TRBD1. Per the germline V gene, CDR1 is SGHNT and CDR2 is YYREEE (reference sequence). There are 15 residues in the CDR3. The CDR3 region has the DNA TGTGCCAGCAGCTCAACAGGGGCAACTAATGAAAAACTGTTCTTT. Encoded protein: CASSSTGATNEKLFF.

The gene calls are TRBV5-6 and TRBJ2-1; TRBD2 matches at 11 bases. The length of the CDR3 is 14 residues. The germline V gene has CDR1 SGHDT and CDR2 YYEEEE. The trim removed 6 bases at V and 8 bases at J, leaving 7 bases unmatched. CDR3 amino acids: CASTQLAGEYEQFF. In DNA, the CDR3 is TGTGCCAGCACCCAACTAGCGGGAGAATATGAGCAGTTCTTC.

This clone was found a few times. This chain uses TRBV25-1 with TRBJ1-1; possible D gene TRBD1, 5 bases. The CDR3 has 14 amino acids. CDR1 is MGHDK, CDR2 SYGVNS, per germline. The V and J ends lost 1 base and 5 bases respectively, with 11 bases between them. This CDR3 reads CASSESGERTEAFF. CDR3 in DNA: TGTGCCAGCAGTGAATCGGGGGAACGTACTGAAGCTTTCTTT. The full variable domain, completed using reference TRBV25-1 and TRBJ1-1, is EADIYQTPRYLVIGTGKKITLECSQTMGHDKMYWYQQDPGMELHLIHYSYGVNSTEKGDLSSESTVSRIRTEHFPLTLESARPSHTSQYLCASSESGERTEAFFGQGTRLTVV.

This clone was found many times. The rearrangement uses TRBV2 and TRBJ1-1; D perhaps matches TRBD1 (5 bases). The CDR3 spans 15 residues. Trimming took 6 bases from V and 0 from J, leaving 14 bases between them. In germline, CDR1 is SNHLY, CDR2 FYNNEI. The CDR3 spells CASRLTTDMNTEAFF. The CDR3 DNA is TGTGCCAGCAGGTTAACGACAGATATGAACACTGAAGCTTTCTTT.

The rearrangement joins TRBV27 to TRBJ2-3, with D unclear. The ends were cut back, 3 bases at V and 5 bases at J, with 15 bases in the middle. The CDR3 extends over 15 amino acids. The germline gives CDR1 MNHEY, CDR2 SMNVEV (reference sequence). For the CDR3, the DNA is TGTGCCAGCAGTTTGGAGAGGCCGCCAAGAGATACGCAGTATTTT. Its protein product is CASSLERPPRDTQYF.

The genes are TRBV7-2 and TRBJ1-5, with TRBD1 matching over 7 bases. CDR3 size: 14 residues. Germline assignment: CDR1 SGHTA and CDR2 FQGNSA. J lost 6 bases, V lost 5 bases, and 7 bases had no gene match. The CDR3 loop is CASSLRQGPQPQHF. CDR3 bases: TGTGCCAGCAGCCTCCGACAGGGCCCTCAGCCCCAGCATTTT.

The J gene is TRBJ1-1, the V gene TRBV11-1, with D possibly being TRBD1 (6 bases). Germline lookup yields CDR1 SGHAT and CDR2 FQDESV (reference sequence). The V end lost 5 bases, the J end lost 6 bases, and 10 bases lay between the germline ends. There are 12 residues in the CDR3. The CDR3 reads CASSKQGSEAFF. The CDR3 nucleotides are TGTGCCAGCAGCAAACAGGGATCTGAAGCTTTCTTT.

V usage is TRBV18 and J usage is TRBJ1-2; TRBD1 matches 7 bases. The CDR3 spans 14 residues. Germline values: CDR1 KGHSH, CDR2 LQKENI. Unmatched junction bases numbered 2, after V lost 2 bases and J lost 2 bases. The CDR3 coding sequence is TGTGCCAGCTCACCAGGGACAGACAACTATGGCTACACCTTC. Translated, it gives CASSPGTDNYGYTF.

The V gene is TRBV29-1, the J gene TRBJ1-3; D may be TRBD1 (6 bases). Germline CDR1 is SQVTM and CDR2 is ANQGSEA. V was pared by 7 bases and J by 4 bases, with 14 bases between. The CDR3 has 13 residues. CDR3 protein: CSARTVRGNTIYF. CDR3 sequence (DNA): TGCAGCGCCCGGACAGTGAGGGGAAACACCATATATTTT.

This clone came up a few times. The chain joins TRBV30 to TRBJ1-5, with 7 bases fitting TRBD1. Losses at the gene ends were 3 bases for V and 5 bases for J; bases not matched to a gene: 4. The CDR3 is 13 residues long. Germline V gives CDR1 GTSNPN, CDR2 SVGIG (reference sequence). CDR3 in amino acids: CAWRTGLYQPQHF. The CDR3 region has the DNA TGTGCCTGGAGGACAGGGCTTTATCAGCCCCAGCATTTT.

This clone was seen a handful of times. A much larger clone differs by one base, so this may be a read error. The rearrangement uses TRBV5-1 and TRBJ2-7; 12 bases line up with TRBD1. Per the germline V gene, CDR1 is SGHRS and CDR2 is YFSETQ. V was pared by 2 bases and J by 6 bases, with 3 bases of the junction left unmatched. This CDR3 has 14 amino acids. CDR3 residues: CASSFRDRGREQYF. CDR3 sequence (DNA): TGCGCCAGCAGCTTCCGGGACAGGGGGCGCGAGCAGTACTTC.

The gene calls are TRBV6-4 and TRBJ1-4; no clear D. Trimming pared 4 bases from V and 3 bases from J, leaving 6 bases between. Germline CDR1 MRHNA, CDR2 SNTAGT. The CDR3 contains 13 residues. CDR3 sequence reads: CASSGEANEKLFF. The DNA of the CDR3 is TGTGCCAGCAGTGGCGAAGCTAATGAAAAACTGTTTTTT.

The V call is TRBV5-1, the J call TRBJ2-1, with 8 bases matching TRBD2. Germline-derived CDR1 and CDR2 are SGHRS and YFSETQ. This CDR3 spans 13 amino acids. J lost 5 bases, V lost 6 bases, and 4 bases had no gene match. CDR3 amino acids: CASTAGDNNEQFF. CDR3 bases: TGCGCCAGCACAGCGGGAGATAACAATGAGCAGTTCTTC.

The chain employs TRBV7-9 and TRBJ1-1, with a possible D match to TRBD1 (5 bases). This CDR3 is built from 15 residues. Deletions cut 2 bases from V and 5 bases from J, with 15 bases between. Germline V gene lookup returns CDR1 SEHNR and CDR2 FQNEAQ (reference sequence). The CDR3, as DNA: TGTGCCAGCAGCTTAATGTCAGGGTTAGATACTGAAGCTTTCTTT. Translating gives CASSLMSGLDTEAFF.

CDR3 DNA: TGTGCCAGCAGCTTGTTATCCGGGAGGAACAGTTACAATGAGCAGTTCTTC. Protein: CASSLLSGRNSYNEQFF. This chain links TRBV5-4 with TRBJ2-1, with 7 bases identical to TRBD2. There are 17 residues in the CDR3. Germline values: CDR1 SGHNT, CDR2 YYREEE (reference sequence). With 1 base clipped from V and 4 bases from J, the junction kept 11 bases outside the gene matches. Full variable domain (remainder filled in from reference TRBV5-4 and TRBJ2-1): ETGVTQSPTHLIKTRGQQVTLRCSSQSGHNTVSWYQQALGQGPQFIFQYYREEENGRGNFPPRFSGLQFPNYSSELNVNALELDDSALYLCASSLLSGRNSYNEQFFGPGTRLTVL.

On this clone itself: Additional DNA sequences in this sample encode the identical CDR3. The chain couples TRBV27 to TRBJ2-2; no clear D gene. CDR1 MNHEY and CDR2 SMNVEV come from the germline V gene (reference sequence). This CDR3 region has 12 residues. V lost 6 bases and J lost 2, with 4 bases in between. CDR3 coding DNA: TGTGCCAGCAGACGTAACACCGGGGAGCTGTTTTTT. It specifies CASRRNTGELFF.

The chain carries TRBV28 and TRBJ1-1; D is uncertain. The CDR3 totals 12 residues. Trimming left V 3 bases short and J 3 bases short, with 5 bases between. Germline-derived CDR1 and CDR2 are MDHEN and SYDVKM. CDR3 sequence (DNA): TGTGCCAGCAGTTTGGAGGACACTGAAGCTTTCTTT. Translating gives CASSLEDTEAFF.